Each of the 12 T cell receptor beta chains below was sequenced from the same sample in a study of cytomegalovirus exposure and HLA in healthy donors (dated by TCRdb to about 2017). The method behind the library was the immunoSEQ multiplex PCR assay. The multiplex PCR relied on a mix of 60 forward primers for TCR Vbeta segments and 13 reverse primers for TCR Jbeta segments. In its TCRdb copy, this immuneACCESS table keeps in-frame sequences only and misses some clones. Where compared with another copy, unresolved V genes explain less than half of these, and the others have no known cause. For this sample there are about 170,000 clones; approximately 84% appear just once. Around 5% of the sample comes from the top ten. Sequencing was carried out using PBMCs. Receptors originate from a young man in good health and CMV-seronegative.

The chain is built from TRBV5-5 and TRBJ2-7; TRBD1 matches at 7 bases. Germline CDR1 reads SGHKS; CDR2 reads YYEKEE (reference sequence). Losses at the gene ends were 4 bases for V and 7 bases for J; bases not matched to a gene: 8. The CDR3 totals 13 residues. As DNA, the CDR3 is TGTGCCAGCAGCAAAGACAGGGTGCTAGAGCAGTACTTC. Amino acid sequence: CASSKDRVLEQYF.

The chain employs TRBV30 and TRBJ2-2; 10 nucleotides agree with TRBD1. Germline V gives CDR1 GTSNPN, CDR2 SVGIG (reference sequence). V shed 5 bases and J 4 bases; nucleotides not matched to a gene: 10. This CDR3 has 16 residues. As DNA, the CDR3 is TGTGCCTGGTACGCTGTGACAGGGGGCATCACCGGGGAGCTGTTTTTT. Protein: CAWYAVTGGITGELFF.

This clone was seen a handful of times. The chain has TRBV5-1 and TRBJ1-1; D unclear. Germline assignment: CDR1 SGHRS and CDR2 YFSETQ. The V end lost 0 bases, the J end lost 1 base, and 10 bases lay between the germline ends. This CDR3 is built from 15 residues. The CDR3 DNA is TGCGCCAGCAGCTTGGTCCCAGTACCGAACACTGAAGCTTTCTTT. As protein: CASSLVPVPNTEAFF.

This clone appeared a few times. This chain connects TRBV5-5 to TRBJ1-2, with 8 bases lining up with TRBD1. The germline V gene encodes CDR1 SGHKS and CDR2 YYEKEE (reference sequence). Trimming cost V 6 bases and J 7 bases; bases outside gene matches: 8. This CDR3 has 13 residues. DNA for the CDR3: TGTGCCAGCACCGTGGACAGGGTTATTGGCTACACCTTC. This gives the protein CASTVDRVIGYTF.

The genes are TRBV7-9 and TRBJ2-5, with 12 positions matching TRBD2. V was pared by 5 bases and J by 2 bases, with 15 bases of the junction left unmatched. The germline V gene has CDR1 SEHNR and CDR2 FQNEAQ (reference sequence). CDR3 length: 19 amino acids. The CDR3 DNA follows: TGTGCCAGCAGCCCCCAAGGACTAGCGGGGCTCGGCCCTCAAGAGACCCAGTACTTC. Protein product: CASSPQGLAGLGPQETQYF.

This clone was counted only a few times. The rearrangement joins TRBV4-1 to TRBJ1-4; D call uncertain. Germline loops: CDR1 MGHRA, CDR2 YSYEKL. V shed 1 base and J shed 3 bases, with 9 bases lying between them. CDR3 length equals 15 residues. CDR3 coding DNA: TGCGCCAGCAGCCAAGTTGGAGGATCTAATGAAAAACTGTTTTTT. Amino acids: CASSQVGGSNEKLFF.

V is TRBV11-2 and J is TRBJ2-7; weak D call: TRBD2 (5 bases). Germline-derived CDR1 and CDR2 are SGHAT and FQNNGV. The V and J ends lost 5 bases and 1 base respectively, with 12 bases between them. The CDR3 has 14 amino acids. The CDR3 nucleotides are TGTGCCAGCAGCCTGAGACGGGGATCCTACGAGCAGTACTTC. This encodes CASSLRRGSYEQYF.

J is TRBJ2-1 and V is TRBV10-2; TRBD1 agrees at 11 bases. The J segment lost 10 bases and the V segment lost 6 bases, leaving 11 bases of the junction unmatched. This CDR3 comprises 15 residues. CDR1 and CDR2 (germline): WSHSY, SAAADI. In nucleotides, the CDR3 is TGCGCCAGCAGGGAACCGGGACAGGGGGGAAGGGAGCAGTTCTTC. This translates into CASREPGQGGREQFF.

The chain recombines TRBV2 with TRBJ2-5; D gene unclear. In germline, CDR1 is SNHLY, CDR2 FYNNEI. The CDR3 consists of 12 residues. Trimming cost V 3 bases and J 7 bases, with 9 bases left between them. Written as DNA, the CDR3 is TGTGCCAGCAGTGACCCGGGTGGGACCCAGTACTTC. Protein: CASSDPGGTQYF. The full variable domain, rest sourced from reference TRBV2 and TRBJ2-5, is EPEVTQTPSHQVTQMGQEVILRCVPISNHLYFYWYRQILGQKVEFLVSFYNNEISEKSEIFDDQFSVERPDGSNFTLKIRSTKLEDSAMYFCASSDPGGTQYFGPGTRLLVL.

The chain recombines TRBV27 with TRBJ2-3; no firm D call. Germline assignment: CDR1 MNHEY and CDR2 SMNVEV (reference sequence). V lost 3 bases and J lost 2, with 6 bases in between. This CDR3 has 13 amino acids. This CDR3 reads CASSFTNTDTQYF. As DNA, the CDR3 is TGTGCCAGCAGTTTTACAAACACAGATACGCAGTATTTT.

CDR3 protein: CASRLRTGYTEAFF. Here the CDR3 DNA reads TGTGCCAGCAGGCTGAGGACAGGGTACACTGAAGCTTTCTTT. The chain uses TRBV6-6 and TRBJ1-1; 8 bases align to TRBD1. Germline V gene sequence: CDR1 MNHNY, CDR2 SVGAGI (reference sequence). Trimming at V came to 6 bases and at J to 3 bases, leaving 6 bases not matched to a gene. This CDR3 comprises 14 residues.

This chain uses TRBV19 with TRBJ1-1; D remains unclear. V shed 4 bases and J shed 11 bases, with 17 bases lying between them. The CDR3 has 13 residues. Germline V lookup: CDR1 LNHDA, CDR2 SQIVND (reference sequence). Written as DNA, the CDR3 is TGTGCCAGTAGTACAGAGCTCTTTACTCGGGCTTTCTTT. The encoded protein is CASSTELFTRAFF. The whole variable domain, filled in from reference TRBV19 and TRBJ1-1, reads DGGITQSPKYLFRKEGQNVTLSCEQNLNHDAMYWYRQDPGQGLRLIYYSQIVNDFQKGDIAEGYSVSREKKESFPLTVTSAQKNPTAFYLCASSTELFTRAFFGQGTRLTVV.